The 26 T cell receptor beta chains listed next were all sequenced from one sample in a study of T cells after yellow fever vaccination (dated by TCRdb to the late 2010s). Taken with the paper, the label for treatment or condition translates to: live attenuated yellow fever vaccine strain. The library relied on 5' RACE. Instrument on record: Illumina NovaSeq 6000. TCRdb itself trimmed the public reads at Q25 with fastp, ran MiXCR and retained productive beta chains. Every entry covers one CDR3 protein and lists the most common genes and DNA from its rows. The table for this sample lists 85,000 to 100,000 distinct CDR3 sequences; roughly 5.2% of them were counted only once. The ten largest clones capture approximately 39% of the sample. The sequencing here drew on CD8+ T cells sorted from PBMCs, taken 10 days after the yellow fever booster vaccination. These receptors originate from a man aged 18 to 30 who received the YFV17D yellow fever vaccine.

The chain has TRBV4-1 and TRBJ2-5; TRBD1 matches 11 bases. Germline CDR1 and CDR2: MGHRA and YSYEKL. V trimming: 3 bases; J trimming: 0 bases; junction bases outside the gene matches: 9. CDR3 length: 18 residues. The CDR3 DNA sequence: TGCGCCAGCAGCCAGGGTGCCTTGGGACAGGGGGACCAAGAGACCCAGTACTTC. Residues: CASSQGALGQGDQETQYF.

V and J are TRBV5-4 and TRBJ2-5; D might be TRBD1 (6 bases). Looked up from germline, CDR1 is SGHNT and CDR2 is YYREEE (reference sequence). The CDR3 contains 13 residues. The V gene lost 4 bases and the J gene lost 5 bases, with 12 bases spanning the gap. CDR3 DNA: TGTGCCAGCAGCCTACAGGGAAGCGAGACCCAGTACTTC. It specifies CASSLQGSETQYF.

The sample holds a few counts of this clonotype. V is TRBV9 and J is TRBJ1-2; D unclear. In germline, CDR1 is SGDLS, CDR2 YYNGEE. The V gene lost 6 bases and the J gene lost 4 bases, with 16 bases spanning the gap. The CDR3 spans 14 residues. The DNA for the CDR3 is TGTGCCAGCACTCCCGGGGAGAGGAGCTATGGCTACACCTTC. Its protein product is CASTPGERSYGYTF. The entire variable domain, with the rest obtained from reference TRBV9 and TRBJ1-2, is as follows: DSGVTQTPKHLITATGQRVTLRCSPRSGDLSVYWYQQSLDQGLQFLIQYYNGEERAKGNILERFSAQQFPDLHSELNLSSLELGDSALYFCASTPGERSYGYTFGSGTRLTVV.

This clonotype was detected only a few times. The chain couples TRBV12-3 or TRBV12-4 to TRBJ2-5; 10 bases match TRBD2. The junction had 7 bases not matched to a gene; V was cut back by 7 bases and J by 5 bases. The CDR3 contains 14 residues. The CDR3 DNA is TGTGCCAGCAAGGTAGCGGGGGGTACGGAGACCCAGTACTTC. Amino acid sequence: CASKVAGGTETQYF.

This clonotype was observed a handful of times. The chain employs TRBV6-5 and TRBJ1-2; TRBD1 might be the D (6 bases). Per germline, CDR1 MNHEY and CDR2 SVGAGI. The CDR3 has 13 amino acids. Trimming cost V 2 bases and J 4 bases, with 8 bases left between them. The CDR3 DNA reads as TGTGCCAGCAGTTACGAGGGGGGCTATGGCTACACCTTC. Protein sequence: CASSYEGGYGYTF.

There are a few counts of this clonotype. The chain combines TRBV7-6 with TRBJ2-2; 10 bases line up with TRBD2. Germline loops: CDR1 SGHVS, CDR2 FNYEAQ. After removal of 1 base from V and 6 bases from J, the junction contained 2 bases not matched to a gene. This CDR3 is built from 15 residues. Here the CDR3 DNA reads TGTGCCAGCAGCTTAGACCTAGCGGGGGCCGGGGAGCTGTTTTTT. Translation gives CASSLDLAGAGELFF.

In its sample, this clonotype was seen many times. The chain links TRBV6-4 to TRBJ2-1, with D perhaps matching TRBD2 (6 bases). The germline V gene encodes CDR1 MRHNA and CDR2 SNTAGT. The CDR3 is 14 residues long. Trimming left V 6 bases short and J 6 bases short, with 15 bases between. The CDR3 is CASSPGRGANEQFF. CDR3 coding DNA: TGTGCCAGCAGCCCCGGGAGAGGGGCCAATGAGCAGTTCTTC.

This clonotype was observed a few times. V and J are TRBV27 and TRBJ2-1; 7 bases are a match to TRBD2. CDR1 is MNHEY, CDR2 SMNVEV, per germline (reference sequence). The CDR3 runs 17 residues. V gave up 1 base and J gave up 1 base; unmatched junction bases: 7. The DNA of the CDR3 is TGTGCCAGCAGTTTATTACGCGGGGGTGTTTCCTACAATGAGCAGTTCTTC. Translation: CASSLLRGGVSYNEQFF.

The CDR3 DNA sequence: TGCGCCAGCAGCCCCCTATGGGGAGAATACGAGCAGTACTTC. Protein sequence: CASSPLWGEYEQYF. The chain links TRBV5-1 to TRBJ2-7; a weak D match, TRBD2 (5 bases). V was pared by 4 bases and J by 4 bases, with 15 bases between. Germline-derived CDR1 and CDR2 are SGHRS and YFSETQ. This CDR3 has 14 amino acids. The variable domain in full, completed from reference TRBV5-1 and TRBJ2-7, reads KAGVTQTPRYLIKTRGQQVTLSCSPISGHRSVSWYQQTPGQGLQFLFEYFSETQRNKGNFPGRFSGRQFSNSRSEMNVSTLELGDSALYLCASSPLWGEYEQYFGPGTRLTVT.

V gene TRBV11-2 combines with J gene TRBJ2-2; 8 nucleotides align to TRBD1. The CDR3 totals 18 residues. The V segment lost 1 base and the J segment 3 bases; nucleotides outside the gene matches: 10. From germline, CDR1 is SGHAT and CDR2 FQNNGV. Here the CDR3 reads CASSLVRGREGDTGELFF. The CDR3 bases are TGTGCCAGCAGCTTAGTCAGGGGGCGAGAAGGGGACACCGGGGAGCTGTTTTTT.

There are many counts of this clonotype. The genes are TRBV28 and TRBJ1-1, with D unresolved. This CDR3 is built from 15 residues. V lost 7 bases and J lost 0, with 15 bases in between. Per the germline V gene, CDR1 is MDHEN and CDR2 is SYDVKM. CDR3 nucleotide sequence: TGTGCCAGCACCCTTGGACGGATTTTGAACACTGAAGCTTTCTTT. Residues: CASTLGRILNTEAFF.

The DNA of the CDR3 is TGCAGTGCTAGAATGGCGGAGCGGGACTACGAGCAGTACGTC. Protein: CSARMAERDYEQYV. The genes are TRBV20-1 and TRBJ2-7, with 7 bases aligning to TRBD2. V was pared by 2 bases and J by 3 bases, with 7 bases of the junction left unmatched. Looked up from germline, CDR1 is DFQATT and CDR2 is SNEGSKA (reference sequence). The CDR3 is 14 residues long.

V is TRBV7-2 and J is TRBJ1-5; 7 positions match TRBD1. In germline, CDR1 is SGHTA, CDR2 FQGNSA. The CDR3 is 17 residues long. V shed 0 bases, J shed 3 bases, and the junction held 8 bases outside the gene matches. The CDR3 is CASSLAHGTAINQPQHF. DNA for the CDR3: TGTGCCAGCAGCTTAGCGCATGGGACAGCAATCAATCAGCCCCAGCATTTT.

This chain joins TRBV7-8 and TRBJ2-7, with a possible D match to TRBD2 (5 bases). Germline assignment: CDR1 SGHVS and CDR2 FQNEAQ. CDR3 length: 13 amino acids. Trimming took 6 bases from V and 3 from J, leaving 12 bases between them. CDR3 residues: CASRGRADYEQYF. CDR3 in DNA: TGTGCCAGCAGAGGGCGGGCGGACTACGAGCAGTACTTC.

The table lists this clonotype with a few counts. V is TRBV28 and J is TRBJ2-3; a weak D match, TRBD2 (7 bases). Germline V lookup: CDR1 MDHEN, CDR2 SYDVKM. There are 16 residues in the CDR3. V lost 6 bases and J lost 2, with 18 bases in between. Here the CDR3 reads CASRYTGGLNTDTQYF. The CDR3 nucleotides read TGTGCCAGCAGGTACACCGGGGGGCTTAACACAGATACGCAGTATTTT.

This chain joins TRBV4-1 and TRBJ2-3; unclear D gene. Trimming took off 1 base at V and 0 bases at J, with 8 bases between the two ends. CDR1 is MGHRA, CDR2 YSYEKL, per germline. CDR3 length: 15 amino acids. This chain's CDR3 is CASSQGRISTDTQYF. The CDR3, as DNA: TGCGCCAGCAGCCAAGGACGGATTAGCACAGATACGCAGTATTTT.

The chain carries TRBV6-5 and TRBJ1-6, with 9 bases that match TRBD1. CDR1 is MNHEY, CDR2 SVGAGI, per germline. The CDR3 loop spans 15 amino acids. V shed 6 bases and J 8 bases; nucleotides not matched to a gene: 8. The DNA of the CDR3 is TGTGCCAGCAGGAGCACACAGGGGGCGGATTCACCCCTCCACTTT. Encoded protein: CASRSTQGADSPLHF.

The sample holds a few counts of this clonotype. The gene calls are TRBV7-2 and TRBJ2-3, with 14 nucleotides matching TRBD2. Germline-derived CDR1 and CDR2 are SGHTA and FQGNSA. CDR3 length: 17 amino acids. Unmatched junction bases numbered 9, after V lost 5 bases and J lost 5 bases. The CDR3 reads CASSPPGLAGGGDTQYF. DNA of the CDR3: TGTGCCAGCAGCCCCCCCGGACTAGCGGGGGGTGGAGATACGCAGTATTTT.

The chain couples TRBV24-1 to TRBJ2-7; TRBD2 agrees at 13 bases. V gave up 3 bases and J gave up 3 bases; unmatched junction bases: 4. The CDR3 is 16 residues long. From germline, CDR1 is KGHDR and CDR2 SFDVKD. The CDR3 DNA reads as TGTGCCACCAGTGATATCCGGACTAGCGGGGGCTACGAGCAGTACTTC. This translates into CATSDIRTSGGYEQYF.

This clonotype appeared a few times. The CDR3 region is CATSRDIGLAGISSYNEQFF. In nucleotides, the CDR3 is TGTGCCACCAGCAGAGATATAGGACTAGCGGGGATCAGCTCCTACAATGAGCAGTTCTTC. This rearrangement joins TRBV15 to TRBJ2-1; 12 bases match TRBD2. CDR1 LNHNV and CDR2 YYDKDF come from the germline V gene (reference sequence). The V gene end was trimmed by 0 bases and the J gene end by 0 bases; junction bases not matched to a gene: 9. The CDR3 has 20 amino acids.

This clonotype was observed a handful of times. The chain links TRBV27 to TRBJ2-3; D call uncertain. This CDR3 region has 15 residues. Germline values: CDR1 MNHEY, CDR2 SMNVEV (reference sequence). With 3 bases removed from V and 0 bases from J, the gap between germline ends came to 10 bases. The CDR3 here is CASSLSLVSTDTQYF. DNA of the CDR3: TGTGCCAGCAGTTTGTCTCTTGTTAGCACAGATACGCAGTATTTT.

This chain uses TRBV7-6 with TRBJ1-6, with 8 bases lining up with TRBD1. The CDR3 sequence is 17 residues long. CDR1 SGHVS and CDR2 FNYEAQ come from the germline V gene. Trimming took 4 bases from V and 8 from J; bases not matched to a gene: 13. CDR3 bases: TGTGCCAGCAGCTCACAGAATACCGGGACAGGCCATTCACCCCTCCACTTT. It codes for CASSSQNTGTGHSPLHF.

The V and J genes are TRBV7-2 and TRBJ2-1; maybe TRBD1 (6 bases). Deletions cut 1 base from V and 0 bases from J, with 10 bases between. Germline CDR1 is SGHTA and CDR2 is FQGNSA. This CDR3 is 16 amino acids long. The CDR3 DNA reads TGTGCCAGCAGCTTAGATGGGGGCAGCTCCTACAATGAGCAGTTCTTC. Its protein is CASSLDGGSSYNEQFF.

This clonotype showed up many times. The chain employs TRBV9 and TRBJ2-3; TRBD2 aligns across 7 bases. V shed 9 bases and J 2 bases; nucleotides not matched to a gene: 6. In germline, CDR1 is SGDLS, CDR2 YYNGEE. This CDR3 is built from 13 residues. In DNA, the CDR3 is TGTGCCACCTCTAGCGGACTCACAGATACGCAGTATTTT. Protein product: CATSSGLTDTQYF.

The rearrangement joins TRBV7-9 to TRBJ2-1; D gene uncertain. The CDR3 covers 15 residues. Trimming removed 5 bases at V and 0 bases at J, with 11 bases between. Germline lookup yields CDR1 SEHNR and CDR2 FQNEAQ (reference sequence). The CDR3 bases are TGTGCCAGCAGCCCGACACGGTCCTCCTACAATGAGCAGTTCTTC. Amino acid sequence: CASSPTRSSYNEQFF.

This clonotype was seen only a few times. The chain is built from TRBV12-3 or TRBV12-4 and TRBJ1-1, with 8 bases fitting TRBD1. The CDR3 has 14 residues. Trimming at V came to 3 bases and at J to 5 bases, leaving 5 bases not matched to a gene. The CDR3 loop reads CASSFTGGKTEAFF. The DNA for the CDR3 is TGTGCCAGCAGTTTCACAGGGGGGAAAACTGAAGCTTTCTTT.